This T cell receptor (gamma chain) was retrieved from a study of gamma-delta chains in newborns, infants, children. At the level of the study: Microbial exposure reportedly drives polyclonal innate γδ T cell expansion after birth.

Germline CDR1 and CDR2: GITISATS and ISYDGTV (reference sequence). Inclusive of both ends, the CDR3 amounts to 25 amino acids. Worth noting for this clone: It is unclear where the CDR3 begins or ends on the DNA, so no DNA is shown, and the CDR3 is as TCRdb lists it.

TCRdb redid clone calling on the reads using CATT. This sample's table reports roughly 32 gamma-chain clones. The V gene call is TRGV9, and the J gene call is absent. Sequencing was done on a sample of blood. This receptor was obtained from a child who received the measles vaccine. This table probably holds off-target reads from a library built for another chain. CDR3 loop: CACDNTGDYSWDTRQMFFGTGIKLF.